The clone carrying this T cell receptor beta chain was counted at least ten times. The time point is: healthy volunteer bleed at 2 weeks. The total RNA was obtained from whole blood that was not fractionated. This sample was taken from a study of human T cells and chemical hapten exposure. Unmatched junction bases numbered 9, after V lost 8 bases and J lost 2 bases. The germline CDR1 and CDR2 sequences are MNHNY and SVGAGI (reference sequence). The CDR3 is made up of 15 amino acids. Original processing notes: Samples held a median of around 100,000 TCRs, range about 23,224–700,000. TCRdb processed the RACE reads anew with MiXCR; each CDR3 protein has one entry. TCRdb, not the original authors, processed these V and J calls. The sample consists of about 45,000 distinct CDR3 sequences, around 4.5% of them appearing once.

The clonotype originates from a female donor in good health. Some clones in this sample may be carry-over from other donors' samples. The chain recombines TRBV6-6 with TRBJ2-3, with TRBD2 matching over 8 bases. The specimen was whole blood. The CDR3 protein is CASRPGLAHTDTQYF. DNA of the CDR3: TGTGCCAGCCGGCCCGGACTAGCCCACACAGATACGCAGTATTTT.